Listed below are T cell receptor beta chains from one sample, sequenced in a study of T cells expressing NK-cell markers. Reprocessing the 5' RACE reads, TCRdb reports a single entry for every CDR3 protein and omits DNA. The specimen's table records about 540,000 distinct CDR3 sequences. Specimen: blood T cells: a sorted CD56 or NKG2C T cell subset, CD4+ or CD8+ T cells, or bulk PBMC T cells (not recorded which). These receptors were obtained from a man aged 18 to 30 in good health. CDR3s include the opening cysteine and the closing phenylalanine or tryptophan.

J	V	CDR3
TRBJ2-4	TRBV6-5	CASSSPLKVGLAKNIQYF
TRBJ1-2	TRBV12-3/TRBV12-4	CASSGQFYGYTF
TRBJ2-1	TRBV6-2/TRBV6-3	CASRPGTGSYNEQFF
TRBJ1-2	TRBV12-3/TRBV12-4	CASSLGDTGYTF
TRBJ2-3	TRBV10-2	CASRTGTSGTPRGTDTQYF
TRBJ1-5	TRBV2	CATRVLNQPQHF
TRBJ2-3	TRBV18	CASSPNPPTSTDTQYF
TRBJ2-2	TRBV30	CAWSMRFPYGSGGELFF
TRBJ2-3	TRBV7-9	CASSSGGLVTDTQYF
TRBJ2-1	TRBV10-2	CASGIGAGKPHNEQFF
TRBJ2-3	TRBV6-5	CASSSRLAGVSDTQYF
TRBJ2-5	TRBV5-1	CASSLSIETQYF
TRBJ2-7	TRBV27	CASSSGTGPNYEQYF
TRBJ2-7	TRBV5-1	CASSLSGTSPNEQYF
TRBJ1-2	TRBV2	CASSEASGAQGYTF
TRBJ2-7	TRBV5-1	CASSPPLAGVGEQYF
TRBJ2-3	TRBV10-3	CAISELLAGSTDTQYF
TRBJ2-4	TRBV6-1	CASSEGSPTNIQYF
TRBJ1-4	TRBV7-9	CASSTSSGKKLFF
TRBJ1-2	TRBV3-1	CASSFRSLGSYGYTF
TRBJ2-7	TRBV6-5	CASSYGTGANEQYF
TRBJ2-1	TRBV20-1	CSARDLPNNEQFF
TRBJ1-1	TRBV6-2/TRBV6-3	CASRVGIGTTEAFF
TRBJ2-3	TRBV5-5	CASSLPPGTPRTDTQYF
TRBJ2-1	TRBV3-1	CASRGQYSYNEQFF
TRBJ2-5	TRBV20-1	CSARFPLGWETQYF
TRBJ2-3	TRBV6-5	CASSYQAGVTDTQYF
TRBJ2-1	TRBV4-1	CASSQLAGGLRMNNEQFF
TRBJ2-1	TRBV11-2	CASSLVVAHEQFF
TRBJ2-3	TRBV12-3/TRBV12-4	CASTLGPSGSERSSDTQYF
TRBJ2-2	TRBV11-3	CASSLLKGELFF
TRBJ2-7	TRBV4-3	CASSQVYREVTYEQYF
TRBJ1-6	TRBV5-1	CASSLAMASNSPLHF
TRBJ2-7	TRBV6-4	CASSDTWTSVQYF
TRBJ1-1	TRBV12-3/TRBV12-4	CASSPLQGVGTEAFF
TRBJ2-1	TRBV2	CASSGTIIYNEQFF
TRBJ2-7	TRBV27	CASRGPDGLAYEQYF
TRBJ2-1	TRBV13	CASSFKADSYNEQFF
TRBJ2-5	TRBV20-1	CSASSPREVETQYF
TRBJ2-7	TRBV7-2	CASSLSVAGEQYF
TRBJ2-1	TRBV10-3	CAISESIAGRNEQFF
TRBJ1-5	TRBV4-1	CASSPQESNQPQHF
TRBJ2-2	TRBV10-1	CASSPYLSRPGELFF
TRBJ2-3	TRBV7-2	CASSLRPPGSDTQYF
TRBJ1-5	TRBV15	CATSSSPGYSNQPQHF
TRBJ2-1	TRBV7-3	CASSLAPSGTYNEQFF
TRBJ1-1	TRBV11-1	CASSERLNAEAFF
TRBJ2-1	TRBV7-2	CASSIRDGLAGNEQFF
TRBJ2-1	TRBV4-3	CASSQLTSGSDEQFF
TRBJ1-2	TRBV28	CASSTGTGHGYTF
TRBJ2-2	TRBV10-2	CASSERPLTGELFF
TRBJ2-1	TRBV3-1	CASLRESGEQFF